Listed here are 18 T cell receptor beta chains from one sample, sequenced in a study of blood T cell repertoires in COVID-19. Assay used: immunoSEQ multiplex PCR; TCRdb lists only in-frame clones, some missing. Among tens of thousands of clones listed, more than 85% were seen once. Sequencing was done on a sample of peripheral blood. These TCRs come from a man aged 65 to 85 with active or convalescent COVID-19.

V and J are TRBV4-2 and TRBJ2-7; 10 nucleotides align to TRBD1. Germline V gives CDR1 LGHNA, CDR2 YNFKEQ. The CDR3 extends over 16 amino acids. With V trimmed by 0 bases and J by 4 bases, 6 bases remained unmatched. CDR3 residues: CASSQEGTGAQYEQYF. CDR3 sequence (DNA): TGTGCCAGCAGCCAAGAAGGGACAGGGGCGCAATACGAGCAGTACTTC.

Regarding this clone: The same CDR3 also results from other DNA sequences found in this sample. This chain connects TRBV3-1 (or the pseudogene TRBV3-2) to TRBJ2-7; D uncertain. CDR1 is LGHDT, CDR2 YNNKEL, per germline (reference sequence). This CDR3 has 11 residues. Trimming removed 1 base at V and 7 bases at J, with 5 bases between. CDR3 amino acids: CASSQGLEQYF. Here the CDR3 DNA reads TGTGCCAGCAGCCAAGGTCTGGAGCAGTACTTC.

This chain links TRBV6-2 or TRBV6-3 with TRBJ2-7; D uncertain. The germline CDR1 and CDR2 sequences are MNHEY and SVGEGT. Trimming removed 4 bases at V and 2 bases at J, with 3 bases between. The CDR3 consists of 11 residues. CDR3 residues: CASSSTYEQYF. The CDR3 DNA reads TGTGCCAGCAGTTCAACCTACGAGCAGTACTTC.

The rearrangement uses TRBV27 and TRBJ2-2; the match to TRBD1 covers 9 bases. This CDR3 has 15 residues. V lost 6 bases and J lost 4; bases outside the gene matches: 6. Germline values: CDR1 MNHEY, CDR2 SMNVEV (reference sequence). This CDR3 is CASSPDRGTTGELFF. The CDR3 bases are TGTGCCAGCAGCCCGGACAGGGGAACCACCGGGGAGCTGTTTTTT.

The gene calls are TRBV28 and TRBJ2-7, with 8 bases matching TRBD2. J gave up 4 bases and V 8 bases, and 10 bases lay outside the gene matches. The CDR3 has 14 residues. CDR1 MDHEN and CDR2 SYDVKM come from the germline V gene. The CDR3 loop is CASGLSGSGYEQYF. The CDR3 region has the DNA TGTGCCAGCGGATTAAGCGGGAGTGGGTACGAGCAGTACTTC.

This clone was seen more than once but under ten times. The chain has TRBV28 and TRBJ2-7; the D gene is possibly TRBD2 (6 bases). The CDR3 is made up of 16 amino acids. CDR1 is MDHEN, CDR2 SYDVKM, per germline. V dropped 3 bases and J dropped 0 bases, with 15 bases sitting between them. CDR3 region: CASSFPWGGLSYEQYF. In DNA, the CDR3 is TGTGCCAGCAGTTTCCCCTGGGGAGGCCTCTCCTACGAGCAGTACTTC.

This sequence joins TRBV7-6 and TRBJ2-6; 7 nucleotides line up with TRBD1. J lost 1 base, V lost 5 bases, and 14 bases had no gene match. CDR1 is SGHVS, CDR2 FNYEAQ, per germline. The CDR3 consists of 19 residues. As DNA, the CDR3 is TGTGCCAGCAGCCTCAGAGGCCGGGACAGAAGATCTGGGGCCAACGTCCTGACTTTC. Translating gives CASSLRGRDRRSGANVLTF.

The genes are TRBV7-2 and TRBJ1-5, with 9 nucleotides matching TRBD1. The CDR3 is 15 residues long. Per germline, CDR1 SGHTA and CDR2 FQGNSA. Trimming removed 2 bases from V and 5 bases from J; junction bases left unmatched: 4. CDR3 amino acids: CASSLRTGADQPQHF. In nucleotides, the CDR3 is TGTGCCAGCAGCTTAAGGACAGGGGCAGATCAGCCCCAGCATTTT.

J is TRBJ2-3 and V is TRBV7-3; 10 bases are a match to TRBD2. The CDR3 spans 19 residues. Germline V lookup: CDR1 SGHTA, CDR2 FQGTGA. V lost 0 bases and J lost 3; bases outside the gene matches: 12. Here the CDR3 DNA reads TGTGCCAGCAGCTTAACGTCTAGAGCGGGAGGGCCGGGGACAGATACGCAGTATTTT. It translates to CASSLTSRAGGPGTDTQYF.

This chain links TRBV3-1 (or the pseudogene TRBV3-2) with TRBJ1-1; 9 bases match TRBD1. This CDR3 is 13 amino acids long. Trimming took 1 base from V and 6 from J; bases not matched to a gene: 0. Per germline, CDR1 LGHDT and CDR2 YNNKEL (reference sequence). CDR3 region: CASSQGTGAEAFF. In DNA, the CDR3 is TGTGCCAGCAGCCAAGGGACAGGGGCTGAAGCTTTCTTT.

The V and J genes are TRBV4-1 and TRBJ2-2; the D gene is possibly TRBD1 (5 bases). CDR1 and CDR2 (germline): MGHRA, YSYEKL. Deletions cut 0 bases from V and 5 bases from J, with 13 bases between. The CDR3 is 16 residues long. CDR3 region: CASSQERGLRTGELFF. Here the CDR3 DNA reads TGCGCCAGCAGCCAAGAAAGGGGTCTACGGACCGGGGAGCTGTTTTTT.

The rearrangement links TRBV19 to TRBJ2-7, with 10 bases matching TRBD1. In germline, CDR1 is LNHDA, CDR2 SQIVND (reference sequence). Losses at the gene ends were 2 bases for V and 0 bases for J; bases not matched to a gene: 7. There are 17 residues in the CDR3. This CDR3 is CASSILPGQGSSYEQYF. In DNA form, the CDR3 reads TGTGCCAGTAGTATATTACCGGGACAGGGGTCCTCCTACGAGCAGTACTTC.

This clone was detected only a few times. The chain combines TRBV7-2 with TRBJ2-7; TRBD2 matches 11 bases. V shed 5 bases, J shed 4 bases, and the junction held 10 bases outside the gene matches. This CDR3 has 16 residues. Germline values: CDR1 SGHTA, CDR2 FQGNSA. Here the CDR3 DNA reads TGTGCCAGCAGCGCGTCACTAGCGGGAGCTTTGTACGAGCAGTACTTC. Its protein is CASSASLAGALYEQYF.

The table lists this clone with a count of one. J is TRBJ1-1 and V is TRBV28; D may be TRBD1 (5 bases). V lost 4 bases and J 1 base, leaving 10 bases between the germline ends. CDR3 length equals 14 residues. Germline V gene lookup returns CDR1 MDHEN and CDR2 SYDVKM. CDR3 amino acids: CASSSGGSNTEAFF. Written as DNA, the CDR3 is TGTGCCAGCAGTTCGGGGGGGTCGAACACTGAAGCTTTCTTT.

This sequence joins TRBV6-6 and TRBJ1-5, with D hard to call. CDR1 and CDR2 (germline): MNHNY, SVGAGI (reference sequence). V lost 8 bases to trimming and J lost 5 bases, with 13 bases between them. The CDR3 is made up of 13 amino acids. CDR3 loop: CASALGVYQPQHF. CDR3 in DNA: TGTGCCAGCGCACTCGGGGTTTATCAGCCCCAGCATTTT.

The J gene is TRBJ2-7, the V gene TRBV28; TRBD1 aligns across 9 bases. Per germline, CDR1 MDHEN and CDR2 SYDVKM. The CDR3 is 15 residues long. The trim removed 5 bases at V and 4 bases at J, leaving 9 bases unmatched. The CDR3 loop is CASSVAGQGVYEQYF. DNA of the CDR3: TGTGCCAGCAGTGTGGCGGGACAGGGAGTATACGAGCAGTACTTC. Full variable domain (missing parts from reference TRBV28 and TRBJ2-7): DVKVTQSSRYLVKRTGEKVFLECVQDMDHENMFWYRQDPGLGLRLIYFSYDVKMKEKGDIPEGYSVSREKKERFSLILESASTNQTSMYLCASSVAGQGVYEQYFGPGTRLTVT.

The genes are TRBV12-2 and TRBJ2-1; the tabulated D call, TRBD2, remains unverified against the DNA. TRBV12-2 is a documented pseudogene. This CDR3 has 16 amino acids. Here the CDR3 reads CASRLRTSGDYNEQFF. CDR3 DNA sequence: TGTGCAAGTCGCTTAAGAACTAGCGGAGATTACAATGAGCAGTTCTTC.

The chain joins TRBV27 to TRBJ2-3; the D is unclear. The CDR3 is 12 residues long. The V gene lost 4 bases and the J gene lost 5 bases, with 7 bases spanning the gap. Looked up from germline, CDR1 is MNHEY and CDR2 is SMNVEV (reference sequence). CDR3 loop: CASSSLGDTQYF. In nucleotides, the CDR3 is TGTGCCAGCAGTTCCCTCGGAGATACGCAGTATTTT.